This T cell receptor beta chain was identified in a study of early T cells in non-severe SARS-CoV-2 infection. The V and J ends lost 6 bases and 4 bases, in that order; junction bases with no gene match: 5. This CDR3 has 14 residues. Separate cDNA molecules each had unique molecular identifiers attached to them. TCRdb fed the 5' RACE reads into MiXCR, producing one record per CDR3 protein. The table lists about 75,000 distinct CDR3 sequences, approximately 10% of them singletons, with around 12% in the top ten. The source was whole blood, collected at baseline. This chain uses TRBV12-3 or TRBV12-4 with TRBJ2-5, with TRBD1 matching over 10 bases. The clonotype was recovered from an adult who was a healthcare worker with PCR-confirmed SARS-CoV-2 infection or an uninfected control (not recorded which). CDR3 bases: TGTGCCAGCAGGTGGACAGGGGGAACAGAGACCCAGTACTTC. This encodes CASRWTGGTETQYF.